This T cell receptor beta chain was sequenced for a study of T cell responses to AZD1222 COVID-19 vaccine. Across the whole study: Combined were second doses at about 4 or about 12 weeks.

Study-wide points: Most donors were white British, females outnumbered males, and clonal diversity was possibly underestimated. Baseline seropositivity characterized only a handful of AZD1222 recipients. All repertoire sampling was performed exclusively after the peak T cell response.

Profiled with immunoSEQ multiplex PCR; TCRdb holds only in-frame clones, not every one. Altogether some 120,000 clones are present, approximately 92% being singletons, with the ten largest covering 0.9% to 1.2%. V was clipped by 5 bases and J by 3 bases, with 19 bases between them. This CDR3 spans 17 amino acids. Per the germline V gene, CDR1 is SEHNR and CDR2 is FQNEAQ (reference sequence). Worth noting for this clone: The antigen is undetermined.

The input for sequencing was peripheral blood, taken on day 0 of AZD1222 vaccination. This receptor was taken from an adult in good health. J is TRBJ1-4 and V is TRBV7-9, with D maybe TRBD1 (6 bases). CDR3 amino acids: CASSVWGATSANEKLFF. The CDR3 DNA is TGTGCCAGCAGCGTGTGGGGGGCGACGTCTGCTAATGAAAAACTGTTTTTT.